The clone carrying this TCR beta chain was counted at least ten times. Its antigen is still unknown. This sample is drawn from a study of regulatory T cells in long-lasting Graves disease. CDR1 is SGHVS and CDR2 is FQNEAQ in the germline V gene. CDR3 size: 14 residues. V was pared by 4 bases and J by 5 bases, with 14 bases between. Arm-PCR of CDR3 regions and iRepertoire HTBI primers were the basis on which TCR beta libraries were built. TCRdb processed the multiplex PCR reads anew with MiXCR; each CDR3 protein has one entry. The sample yields around 450,000 distinct CDR3 sequences, about 15% seen once. As for time point: newly diagnosed GD, antithyroid drugs for less than 3 months. The TCR library was prepared using RNA isolated from PBMCs. Broader study findings: Blood alone, not thyroid tissue, was studied.

The sample also formed part of further work on T cells in Graves' hyperthyroidism and ophthalmopathy. From that paper: Orbital computed tomography and thyroid ultrasound, together with serum TRAb and thyroxine and clinical symptoms, were used for diagnoses.

The material was peripheral blood mononuclear cells (PBMCs), obtained at new diagnosis, from a patient treated with antithyroid drugs. This clonotype originated in a woman aged 25 to 45 with Graves disease. V gene TRBV7-8 combines with J gene TRBJ2-5; D call uncertain. Written as DNA, the CDR3 is TGTGCCAGCAGCTCCGCCAGGAACGGGGAGACCCAGTACTTC. It yields the protein CASSSARNGETQYF.